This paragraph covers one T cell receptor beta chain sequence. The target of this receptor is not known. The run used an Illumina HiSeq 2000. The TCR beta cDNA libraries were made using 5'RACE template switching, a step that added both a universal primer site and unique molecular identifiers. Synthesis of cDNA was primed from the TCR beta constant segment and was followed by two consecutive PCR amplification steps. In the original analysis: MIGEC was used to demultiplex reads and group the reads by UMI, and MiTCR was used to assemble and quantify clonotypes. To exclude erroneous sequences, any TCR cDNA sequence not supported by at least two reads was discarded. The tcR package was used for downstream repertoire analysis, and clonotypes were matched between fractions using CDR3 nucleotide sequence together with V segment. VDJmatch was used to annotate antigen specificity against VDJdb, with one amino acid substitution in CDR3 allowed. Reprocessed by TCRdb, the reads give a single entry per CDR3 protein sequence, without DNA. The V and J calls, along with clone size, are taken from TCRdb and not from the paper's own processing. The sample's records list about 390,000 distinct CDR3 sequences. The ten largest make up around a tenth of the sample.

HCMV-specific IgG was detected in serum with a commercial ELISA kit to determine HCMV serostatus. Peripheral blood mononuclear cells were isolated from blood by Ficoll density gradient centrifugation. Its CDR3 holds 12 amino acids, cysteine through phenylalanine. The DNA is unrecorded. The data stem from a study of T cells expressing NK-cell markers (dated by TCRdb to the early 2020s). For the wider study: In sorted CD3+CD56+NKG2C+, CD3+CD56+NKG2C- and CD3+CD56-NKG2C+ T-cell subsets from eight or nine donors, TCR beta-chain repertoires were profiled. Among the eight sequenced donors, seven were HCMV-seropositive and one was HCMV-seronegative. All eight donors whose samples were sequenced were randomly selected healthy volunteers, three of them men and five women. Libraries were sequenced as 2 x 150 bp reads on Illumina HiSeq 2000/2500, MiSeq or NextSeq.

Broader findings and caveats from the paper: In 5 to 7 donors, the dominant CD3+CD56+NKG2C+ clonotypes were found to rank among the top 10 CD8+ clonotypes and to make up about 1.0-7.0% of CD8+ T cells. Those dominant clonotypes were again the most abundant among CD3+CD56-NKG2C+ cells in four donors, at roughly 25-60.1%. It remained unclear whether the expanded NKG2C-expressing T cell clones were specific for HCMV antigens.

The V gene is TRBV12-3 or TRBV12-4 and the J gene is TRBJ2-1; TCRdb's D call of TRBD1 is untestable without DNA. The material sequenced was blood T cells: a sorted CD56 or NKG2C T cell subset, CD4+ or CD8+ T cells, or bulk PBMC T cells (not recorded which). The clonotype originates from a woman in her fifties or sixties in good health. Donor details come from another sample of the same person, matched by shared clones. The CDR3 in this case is CASNPGSNEQFF.